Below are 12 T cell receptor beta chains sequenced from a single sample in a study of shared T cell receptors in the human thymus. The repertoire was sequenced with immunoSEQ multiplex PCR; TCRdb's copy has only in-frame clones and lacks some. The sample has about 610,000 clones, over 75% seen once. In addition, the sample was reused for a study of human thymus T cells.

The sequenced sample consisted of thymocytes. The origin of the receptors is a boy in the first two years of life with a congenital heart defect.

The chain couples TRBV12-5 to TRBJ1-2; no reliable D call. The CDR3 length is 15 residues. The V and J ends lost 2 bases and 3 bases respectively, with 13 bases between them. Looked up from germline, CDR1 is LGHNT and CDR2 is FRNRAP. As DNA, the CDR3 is TGTGCTAGTGGTTTGAACAGCGGGCCGGACTATGGCTACACCTTC. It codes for CASGLNSGPDYGYTF. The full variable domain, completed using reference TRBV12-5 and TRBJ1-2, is DARVTQTPRHKVTEMGQEVTMRCQPILGHNTVFWYRQTMMQGLELLAYFRNRAPLDDSGMPKDRFSAEMPDATLATLKIQPSEPRDSAVYFCASGLNSGPDYGYTFGSGTRLTVV.

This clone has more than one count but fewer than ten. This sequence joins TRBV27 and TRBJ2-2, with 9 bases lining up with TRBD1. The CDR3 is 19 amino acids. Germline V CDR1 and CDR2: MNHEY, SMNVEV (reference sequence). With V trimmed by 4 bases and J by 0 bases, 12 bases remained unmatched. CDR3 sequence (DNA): TGTGCCAGCAGTTCCCGGACAGGGGAAGTATTTACGAACACCGGGGAGCTGTTTTTT. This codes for CASSSRTGEVFTNTGELFF.

CDR3 protein: CASSLDGSRRQPQHF. In nucleotides, the CDR3 is TGTGCCAGCAGCTTGGATGGGTCCCGGAGGCAGCCCCAGCATTTT. This chain joins TRBV5-5 and TRBJ1-5, with D hard to call. V was trimmed by 0 bases and J by 7 bases, leaving 14 bases between them. Germline V gene lookup returns CDR1 SGHKS and CDR2 YYEKEE (reference sequence). The CDR3 covers 15 residues.

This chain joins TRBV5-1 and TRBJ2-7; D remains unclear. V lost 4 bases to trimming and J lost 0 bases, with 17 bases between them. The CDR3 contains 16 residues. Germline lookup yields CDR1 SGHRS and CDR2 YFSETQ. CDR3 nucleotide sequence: TGCGCCAGCAGCCCGCCCCAACAAGTGTCCTCCTACGAGCAGTACTTC. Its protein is CASSPPQQVSSYEQYF.

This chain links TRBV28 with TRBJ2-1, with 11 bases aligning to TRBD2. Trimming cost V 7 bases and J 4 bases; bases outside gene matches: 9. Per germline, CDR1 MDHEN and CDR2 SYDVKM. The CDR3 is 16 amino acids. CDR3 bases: TGTGCCAGCAAGACTAGCGGGACCAGGGTTTACAATGAGCAGTTCTTC. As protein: CASKTSGTRVYNEQFF.

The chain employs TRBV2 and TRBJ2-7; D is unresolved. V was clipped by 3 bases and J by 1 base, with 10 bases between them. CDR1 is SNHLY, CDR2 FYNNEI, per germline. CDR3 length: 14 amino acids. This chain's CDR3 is CASSERRESYEQYF. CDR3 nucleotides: TGTGCCAGCAGTGAGCGGCGCGAATCCTACGAGCAGTACTTC. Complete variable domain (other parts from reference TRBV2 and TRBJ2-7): EPEVTQTPSHQVTQMGQEVILRCVPISNHLYFYWYRQILGQKVEFLVSFYNNEISEKSEIFDDQFSVERPDGSNFTLKIRSTKLEDSAMYFCASSERRESYEQYFGPGTRLTVT.

CDR3 sequence: CASSFTGNTEAFF. The CDR3, as DNA: TGTGCCAGCAGCTTTACCGGTAACACTGAAGCTTTCTTT. This rearrangement joins TRBV5-6 to TRBJ1-1; D not resolved. With 2 bases removed from V and 2 bases from J, the gap between germline ends came to 7 bases. Germline values: CDR1 SGHDT, CDR2 YYEEEE. CDR3 length: 13 amino acids.

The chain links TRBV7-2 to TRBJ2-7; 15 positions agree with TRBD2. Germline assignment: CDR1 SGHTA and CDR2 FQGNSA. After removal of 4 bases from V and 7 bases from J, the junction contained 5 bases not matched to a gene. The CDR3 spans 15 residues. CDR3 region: CASSSGLAGGREQYF. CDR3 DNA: TGTGCCAGCAGCTCCGGACTAGCGGGAGGGCGAGAGCAGTACTTC.

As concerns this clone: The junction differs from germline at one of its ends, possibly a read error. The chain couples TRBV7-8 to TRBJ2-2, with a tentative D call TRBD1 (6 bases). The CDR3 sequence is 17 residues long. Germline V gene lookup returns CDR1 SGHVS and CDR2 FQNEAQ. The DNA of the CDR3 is TGTGCCAGCAGCCTAGCCGGAGACAGGCACGACACCGGGGAGCTGTTTTTT. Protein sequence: CASSLAGDRHDTGELFF.

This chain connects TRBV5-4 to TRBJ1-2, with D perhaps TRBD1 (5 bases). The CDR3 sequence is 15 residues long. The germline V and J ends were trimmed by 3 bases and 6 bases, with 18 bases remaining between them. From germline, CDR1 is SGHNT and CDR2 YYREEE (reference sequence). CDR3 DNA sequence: TGTGCCAGCAGCTCGACCAGGGAGGGGCTGGATGGCTACACCTTC. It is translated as CASSSTREGLDGYTF.

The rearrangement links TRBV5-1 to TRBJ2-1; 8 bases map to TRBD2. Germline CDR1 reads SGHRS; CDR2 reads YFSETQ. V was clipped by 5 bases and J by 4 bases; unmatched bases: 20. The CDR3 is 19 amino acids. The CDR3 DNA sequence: TGCGCCAGCAGTCCTGCACCTTGGAGCACTAGCGGATTATACAATGAGCAGTTCTTC. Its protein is CASSPAPWSTSGLYNEQFF.

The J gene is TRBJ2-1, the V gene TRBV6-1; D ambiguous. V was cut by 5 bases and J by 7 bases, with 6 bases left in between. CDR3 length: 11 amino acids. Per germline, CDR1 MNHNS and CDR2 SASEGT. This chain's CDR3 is CASSRENEQFF. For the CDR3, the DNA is TGTGCCAGCAGTAGAGAAAATGAGCAGTTCTTC.